This is a list of T cell receptor beta chains from one sample in a study of T cell repertoires in cytomegalovirus infection. One entry per CDR3 protein results from TCRdb running MiXCR on the reads. The data show 250,000 to 300,000 distinct CDR3 sequences, about 26% seen once. The sequenced sample was PBMCs. The receptors were gathered from a human donor in good health (CMV status not recorded). Some clones in this sample may be carry-over from other donors' samples. Each CDR3 is given with its conserved first and last residue. D genes are given only for firm matches. Expanded clones get a size class; other rows say once, few or many, or leave the size out.

V gene,clone size,J gene,D gene,CDR3 DNA,CDR3 protein
TRBV12-3/TRBV12-4,few,TRBJ2-7,TRBD2,TGTGCCAGCAGTTTAGGGGGGGGGGGCCTAGCGGGAGCAAACGAGCAGTACTTC,CASSLGGGGLAGANEQYF
TRBV7-8,few,TRBJ1-1,TRBD1,TGTGCCAGCAGCCCCAACGGACAGGGTGTTGAAGCTTTCTTT,CASSPNGQGVEAFF
TRBV19,NA,TRBJ1-1,TRBD1,TGTGCCAGTAGTAGACAGGGCCAGAACACTGAAGCTTTCTTT,CASSRQGQNTEAFF
TRBV5-5,few,TRBJ1-3,TRBD1,TGTGCCAGCAGCTCGAGACAGGGGGCCTTTGGAAACACCATATATTTT,CASSSRQGAFGNTIYF
TRBV11-2,few,TRBJ2-4,NA,TGTGCCAGCAGCTCCGGATGGCAGCCCCCTGCCAAAAACATTCAGTACTTC,CASSSGWQPPAKNIQYF
TRBV11-2,NA,TRBJ2-1,NA,TGTGCCAGCAGCTTAGTCCTTGGGGGAAACTCCTACAATGAGCAGTTCTTC,CASSLVLGGNSYNEQFF
TRBV5-4,NA,TRBJ2-5,TRBD2,TGTGCCAGCAGCCGGACTAGCGGGGGAGAAGAGACCCAGTACTTC,CASSRTSGGEETQYF
TRBV7-2,many,TRBJ1-1,NA,TGTGCCAGCAGCTTAGAAAGGGGTGGGGGCACTGAAGCTTTCTTT,CASSLERGGGTEAFF
TRBV29-1,few,TRBJ1-4,NA,TGCAGCGTTGAAATTGAAAAACTGTTTTTT,CSVEIEKLFF
TRBV27,NA,TRBJ2-3,NA,TGTGCCAGCAGTTTAGGAAGTCTCACAGATACGCAGTATTTT,CASSLGSLTDTQYF
TRBV5-6,NA,TRBJ1-2,NA,TGTGCCAGCACCCTCTTACCCGACCCTATCTATGGCTACACCTTC,CASTLLPDPIYGYTF
TRBV7-2,NA,TRBJ1-1,NA,TGTGCCAGCAGACCGGCAGGGAGGGGCACTGAAGCTTTCTTT,CASRPAGRGTEAFF
TRBV7-9,NA,TRBJ2-2,NA,TGTGCCAGCAGCTTACCTACCCTGAACACCGGGGAGCTGTTTTTT,CASSLPTLNTGELFF
TRBV5-5,NA,TRBJ2-7,NA,TGTGCCAGCAGCGAGAGGGGGGCAAGGGACTACGAGCAGTACTTC,CASSERGARDYEQYF
TRBV7-2,many,TRBJ2-7,NA,TGTGCCAGCAGCTTAGCCGGGGACTCCTACGAGCAGTACTTC,CASSLAGDSYEQYF
TRBV7-2,once,TRBJ2-5,NA,TGTGCCAGCAGCCAAACACGAACCTCTAGCAGGCGGGAGACCCAGTACTTC,CASSQTRTSSRRETQYF
TRBV7-9,many,TRBJ2-5,NA,TGTGCCAGCAGCTTAGCGAACAGGGTTAAAGAGACCCAGTACTTC,CASSLANRVKETQYF
TRBV2,NA,TRBJ1-5,NA,TGTGCCAGCAGACCATACCCACTGGAGCCCCAGCATTTT,CASRPYPLEPQHF
TRBV7-2,many,TRBJ2-3,TRBD2,TGTGCCAGCAGCGTGCAGGGAGGGAGCACAGATACGCAGTATTTT,CASSVQGGSTDTQYF
TRBV12-3/TRBV12-4,once,TRBJ1-1,NA,TGTGCCAGCAGTTTTTCAGGTATAGCTTTCTTT,CASSFSGIAFF
TRBV11-2,few,TRBJ2-1,NA,TGTGCCAGCAGCTTAGATTTAACGCCTCCCTCCTACAATGAGCAGTTCTTC,CASSLDLTPPSYNEQFF
TRBV19,many,TRBJ1-1,NA,TGTGCCAGTAGTCCTGCGAGACAGAACACTGAAGCTTTCTTT,CASSPARQNTEAFF
TRBV12-3/TRBV12-4,NA,TRBJ2-7,NA,TGTGCCAGCAGTTTAGCCAGGAGGACCTACGAGCAGTACTTC,CASSLARRTYEQYF
TRBV7-2,many,TRBJ2-7,TRBD1,TGTGCCAGCAGCTTAGGGACAGGTTACGAGCAGTACTTC,CASSLGTGYEQYF
TRBV5-5,NA,TRBJ2-2,NA,TGTGCCAGCAGCTTAAGGGGCTGGGACGGGGAGCTGTTTTTT,CASSLRGWDGELFF
TRBV20-1,NA,TRBJ1-5,NA,TGCAGTGCTAGTTGGGGGACAAGGGGAATTCAGCCCCAGCATTTT,CSASWGTRGIQPQHF
TRBV7-2,NA,TRBJ2-3,NA,TGTGCCAGCAGCTTAGCTACAACAGATACGCAGTATTTT,CASSLATTDTQYF
TRBV5-1,NA,TRBJ2-3,TRBD1,TGCGCCAGCAGCTTCGACAGGGCCGGAGATACGCAGTATTTT,CASSFDRAGDTQYF